Included here is one TCR beta chain sequence, with context. The antigen remains unidentified. This sample is drawn from a study of OX40 agonist ivuxolimab in advanced cancers. Study outcomes and limitations: There was clonal expansion of CD4+ and CD8+ blood T cells by week 6 at 0.1 to 3.0 mg/kg. Among the lowest peripheral clonal expansion occurred in 0.1-3.0 mg/kg partial responders.

Germline CDR1 reads MGHRA; CDR2 reads YSYEKL. The CDR3 covers 14 residues. Trimming removed 0 bases at V and 2 bases at J, with 8 bases between. This table comes from immunoSEQ multiplex PCR, and its TCRdb copy is limited to in-frame clones, with some not included. The sample lists under 80,000 clones; 92% were seen once. People who had autoimmune disease history or systemic immunosuppression were excluded. V and J are TRBV4-1 and TRBJ2-7; D is unclear. This specimen was CD4+ or CD8+ T cells sorted from blood, taken in a trial of the OX40 agonist ivuxolimab. This clonotype was obtained from an adult with an advanced solid tumor such as melanoma, head and neck, liver or kidney cancer. The CDR3 here is CASSQDTEAYEQYF. CDR3 nucleotide sequence: TGCGCCAGCAGCCAAGACACAGAAGCCTACGAGCAGTACTTC.